The 22 T cell receptor beta chains given below trace back to one sample, sequenced in a study of blood T cell repertoires in COVID-19. Profiling relied on immunoSEQ multiplex PCR, and the TCRdb table lists in-frame clones only, not all of them. In the table there are roughly 130,000 clones, 87% of which are singletons. The specimen was peripheral blood. These receptors were taken from a woman aged 55-75 years with acute or convalescent COVID-19.

This chain links TRBV3-1 (or the pseudogene TRBV3-2) with TRBJ1-5; 7 nucleotides agree with TRBD1. Looked up from germline, CDR1 is LGHDT and CDR2 is YNNKEL (reference sequence). The CDR3 covers 15 residues. J lost 4 bases, V lost 3 bases, and 6 bases had no gene match. The CDR3 protein is CASSQGGTVNQPQHF. CDR3 nucleotides: TGTGCCAGCAGCCAGGGCGGGACAGTTAATCAGCCCCAGCATTTT.

The gene calls are TRBV2 and TRBJ1-6, with TRBD1 as a possible D gene (5 bases). With 3 bases removed from V and 6 bases from J, the gap between germline ends came to 9 bases. From germline, CDR1 is SNHLY and CDR2 FYNNEI. The CDR3 covers 14 residues. As DNA, the CDR3 is TGTGCCAGCAGTGAGGGGGGTAGTAATTCACCCCTCCACTTT. It is translated as CASSEGGSNSPLHF.

The CDR3 reads CASSQDTGSESDTQYF. The CDR3 DNA reads as TGTGCCAGCAGCCAAGATACCGGGAGTGAGTCAGATACGCAGTATTTT. The chain is built from TRBV4-2 and TRBJ2-3; possible D gene TRBD2, 6 bases. This CDR3 spans 16 amino acids. Between the trimmed V and J ends, which lost 0 bases and 4 bases, there was a span of 14 bases. Germline-derived CDR1 and CDR2 are LGHNA and YNFKEQ.

V usage is TRBV24-1 and J usage is TRBJ2-1, with D maybe TRBD2 (5 bases). The germline V and J ends were trimmed by 1 base and 8 bases, with 8 bases remaining between them. The CDR3 covers 13 residues. The germline gives CDR1 KGHDR, CDR2 SFDVKD. Here the CDR3 DNA reads TGTGCCACCAGTGATTTCGTCGGGGATGAGCAGTTCTTC. Protein product: CATSDFVGDEQFF.

In its sample, this clone was seen once. This chain uses TRBV28 with TRBJ2-1; 10 bases fit TRBD2. The length of the CDR3 is 14 residues. After removal of 3 bases from V and 9 bases from J, the junction contained 5 bases not matched to a gene. CDR1 and CDR2 from the germline V gene are MDHEN and SYDVKM. This CDR3 reads CASSLELAGVEQFF. The CDR3 DNA reads TGTGCCAGCAGTTTGGAGCTAGCGGGAGTTGAGCAGTTCTTC.

The genes are TRBV6-6 and TRBJ2-7; 7 nucleotides match TRBD2. The CDR3 has 14 residues. V lost 5 bases, J lost 6 bases, and 10 bases stayed unmatched. The germline CDR1 and CDR2 sequences are MNHNY and SVGAGI (reference sequence). CDR3 in DNA: TGTGCCAGCAGTATGACTAGCTTGGGAGCCGAGCAGTACTTC. Encoded protein: CASSMTSLGAEQYF.

V is TRBV2 and J is TRBJ2-1; TRBD1 matches 8 bases. Looked up from germline, CDR1 is SNHLY and CDR2 is FYNNEI. The CDR3 covers 13 residues. V dropped 6 bases and J dropped 4; count of bases not matched to a gene: 2. CDR3 protein: CASRDRVYNEQFF. DNA of the CDR3: TGTGCCAGCAGGGACAGGGTATACAATGAGCAGTTCTTC.

The V gene is TRBV27, the J gene TRBJ2-5; 7 nucleotides align to TRBD2. The CDR3 consists of 15 residues. V lost 0 bases to trimming and J lost 5 bases; unmatched junction nucleotides: 6. Germline assignment: CDR1 MNHEY and CDR2 SMNVEV (reference sequence). Here the CDR3 reads CASSLSGLGGETQYF. As DNA, the CDR3 is TGTGCCAGCAGTTTATCGGGTTTGGGAGGGGAGACCCAGTACTTC.

This rearrangement joins TRBV7-2 to TRBJ1-2; 7 positions agree with TRBD1. The CDR3 extends over 16 amino acids. J lost 2 bases, V lost 5 bases, and 11 bases had no gene match. In germline, CDR1 is SGHTA, CDR2 FQGNSA. The CDR3 loop is CASSPHSGQTNYGYTF. For the CDR3, the DNA is TGTGCCAGCAGCCCCCACTCGGGACAGACAAACTATGGCTACACCTTC. Drawing the rest from reference TRBV7-2 and TRBJ1-2, the complete variable domain is GAGVSQSPSNKVTEKGKDVELRCDPISGHTALYWYRQSLGQGLEFLIYFQGNSAPDKSGLPSDRFSAERTGGSVSTLTIQRTQQEDSAVYLCASSPHSGQTNYGYTFGSGTRLTVV.

This clone was seen only a few times. The J gene is TRBJ1-1, the V gene TRBV5-1; 8 bases match TRBD1. V dropped 3 bases and J dropped 3; count of bases not matched to a gene: 4. Germline V gene data show CDR1 as SGHRS and CDR2 as YFSETQ. The CDR3 spans 14 residues. In nucleotides, the CDR3 is TGCGCCAGCAGCTGGACAGGGATGGACACTGAAGCTTTCTTT. Its protein product is CASSWTGMDTEAFF. The whole variable domain, filled in from reference TRBV5-1 and TRBJ1-1, reads KAGVTQTPRYLIKTRGQQVTLSCSPISGHRSVSWYQQTPGQGLQFLFEYFSETQRNKGNFPGRFSGRQFSNSRSEMNVSTLELGDSALYLCASSWTGMDTEAFFGQGTRLTVV.

The count of this clone is one. J is TRBJ2-1 and V is TRBV27; D may be TRBD1 (6 bases). In germline, CDR1 is MNHEY, CDR2 SMNVEV (reference sequence). Trimming left V 4 bases short and J 10 bases short, with 8 bases between. CDR3 size: 11 residues. CDR3 DNA: TGTGCCAGCAGTTACAGGGAAGAGCAGTTCTTC. It translates to CASSYREEQFF.

This clone was seen just once. The chain has TRBV5-1 and TRBJ1-2; tentatively, D is TRBD1 (5 bases). The V and J ends lost 5 bases and 7 bases respectively, with 15 bases between them. Germline values: CDR1 SGHRS, CDR2 YFSETQ. The CDR3 is 13 amino acids. DNA for the CDR3: TGCGCCAGCAGTCAGGGCATGGAAGTTGGCTACACCTTC. This sequence encodes CASSQGMEVGYTF. The entire variable domain, with the rest obtained from reference TRBV5-1 and TRBJ1-2, is as follows: KAGVTQTPRYLIKTRGQQVTLSCSPISGHRSVSWYQQTPGQGLQFLFEYFSETQRNKGNFPGRFSGRQFSNSRSEMNVSTLELGDSALYLCASSQGMEVGYTFGSGTRLTVV.

The rearrangement uses TRBV28 and TRBJ1-4; 7 positions agree with TRBD1. Germline V lookup: CDR1 MDHEN, CDR2 SYDVKM. There are 14 residues in the CDR3. The V gene end was trimmed by 2 bases and the J gene end by 7 bases; junction bases not matched to a gene: 4. The CDR3 sequence is CASSLRGLSEKLFF. The DNA of the CDR3 is TGTGCCAGCAGTTTAAGGGGGCTGAGTGAAAAACTGTTTTTT.

This clone was observed a single time. The chain has TRBV12-5 and TRBJ2-3, with 7 bases fitting TRBD1. The V gene end was trimmed by 5 bases and the J gene end by 6 bases; junction bases not matched to a gene: 5. The CDR3 is 13 amino acids. The V gene's germline CDR1 is LGHNT and CDR2 FRNRAP. In DNA, the CDR3 is TGTGCTAGTGGTCCCCTACAGGGGGATACGCAGTATTTT. Translated: CASGPLQGDTQYF. The whole variable domain, remainder taken from reference TRBV12-5 and TRBJ2-3, is DARVTQTPRHKVTEMGQEVTMRCQPILGHNTVFWYRQTMMQGLELLAYFRNRAPLDDSGMPKDRFSAEMPDATLATLKIQPSEPRDSAVYFCASGPLQGDTQYFGPGTRLTVL.

The V gene is TRBV29-1, the J gene TRBJ1-1; tentatively, D is TRBD1 (5 bases). CDR1 is SQVTM and CDR2 is ANQGSEA in the germline V gene. The CDR3 totals 14 residues. The V gene lost 1 base and the J gene lost 1 base, with 10 bases spanning the gap. CDR3 protein: CSVEAQGGNTEAFF. CDR3 bases: TGCAGCGTTGAAGCCCAGGGTGGGAACACTGAAGCTTTCTTT. The full variable domain, its missing parts supplied by reference TRBV29-1 and TRBJ1-1, is SAVISQKPSRDICQRGTSLTIQCQVDSQVTMMFWYRQQPGQSLTLIATANQGSEATYESGFVIDKFPISRPNLTFSTLTVSNMSPEDSSIYLCSVEAQGGNTEAFFGQGTRLTVV.

This rearrangement joins TRBV24-1 to TRBJ2-5; possibly TRBD1 for D (6 bases). In germline, CDR1 is KGHDR, CDR2 SFDVKD. The V end was cut by 4 bases, the J end by 1 base, with 9 bases between. This CDR3 is 14 amino acids long. The CDR3 reads CATSERQVQETQYF. The CDR3 DNA reads TGTGCCACCAGTGAAAGACAGGTCCAAGAGACCCAGTACTTC.

The chain carries TRBV6-5 and TRBJ1-1; D may be TRBD1 (5 bases). This CDR3 region has 12 residues. V was trimmed by 5 bases and J by 5 bases, leaving 9 bases between them. CDR1 and CDR2 from the germline V gene are MNHEY and SVGAGI. Here the CDR3 DNA reads TGTGCCAGCAGTCTGGGGCCTACTGAAGCTTTCTTT. Translated: CASSLGPTEAFF.

The chain carries TRBV28 and TRBJ2-1; D might be TRBD1 (6 bases). Germline lookup yields CDR1 MDHEN and CDR2 SYDVKM. Trimming took 4 bases from V and 9 from J, leaving 16 bases between them. There are 14 residues in the CDR3. CDR3: CASSSYLRGGEQFF. The CDR3 DNA reads TGTGCCAGCAGTTCATACCTCCGAGGGGGTGAGCAGTTCTTC.

Here the CDR3 reads CATSRYSTGEHQPQHF. The CDR3 bases are TGTGCCACCAGCAGGTATTCGACAGGGGAACATCAGCCCCAGCATTTT. V and J are TRBV15 and TRBJ1-5; 8 nucleotides align to TRBD1. The V segment lost 3 bases and the J segment 5 bases; nucleotides outside the gene matches: 9. Looked up from germline, CDR1 is LNHNV and CDR2 is YYDKDF (reference sequence). The CDR3 loop spans 16 amino acids.

The chain recombines TRBV19 with TRBJ1-1, with 9 bases that match TRBD1. With 6 bases clipped from V and 4 bases from J, the junction kept 6 bases outside the gene matches. The CDR3 loop spans 14 amino acids. Per the germline V gene, CDR1 is LNHDA and CDR2 is SQIVND (reference sequence). The CDR3 nucleotides read TGTGCCAGTAGATCACAGGGGGCGATCACTGAAGCTTTCTTT. Residues: CASRSQGAITEAFF.

The rearrangement links TRBV7-3 to TRBJ2-2; D is perhaps TRBD2 (6 bases). V lost 5 bases and J lost 0, with 25 bases in between. The V gene's germline CDR1 is SGHTA and CDR2 FQGTGA. The CDR3 covers 20 residues. CDR3: CASSPLTSLTLDPNTGELFF. The CDR3 DNA is TGTGCCAGCAGCCCACTAACTAGCCTTACCTTAGATCCGAACACCGGGGAGCTGTTTTTT.

This clone is a singleton in its sample. The chain combines TRBV18 with TRBJ2-3, with D tentatively TRBD2 (5 bases). The germline V gene encodes CDR1 KGHSH and CDR2 LQKENI. The germline V and J ends were trimmed by 4 bases and 3 bases, with 20 bases remaining between them. The CDR3 is 17 residues long. The DNA for the CDR3 is TGTGCCAGCTCACAACGGGAACAGACGTTTGGGACAGATACGCAGTATTTT. It translates to CASSQREQTFGTDTQYF.